Below, one T cell receptor (beta chain) is given with its context. Of the isolated RNA, all was reverse transcribed, and so the sequenced material was expressed TCRB transcripts. This table comes from immunoSEQ multiplex PCR, and its TCRdb copy is limited to in-frame clones, with some not included. Here the sample spans about 150,000 clones, about 8.5% being singletons. Germline V gene lookup returns CDR1 MNHNS and CDR2 SASEGT. V dropped 8 bases and J dropped 1 base, with 11 bases sitting between them. There are 13 residues in the CDR3. This record comes from a study of beta chain features in type 1 diabetes. Looking at the study overall: No patient-donor differences in age, gender, total cells or subset yield. All of the samples together had 85 million to 140 million sorted cells examined.

The chain employs TRBV6-1 and TRBJ1-1; D is perhaps TRBD1 (5 bases). The clonotype comes from a man younger than 35 in good health. The sample taken for sequencing was central memory CD4+ T cells from blood. CDR3 nucleotides: TGTGCCAGCGGATGGAGGGGGAACACTGAAGCTTTCTTT. This gives the protein CASGWRGNTEAFF.